Described below is a single TCR beta chain sequence and its context. Its specificity is unknown. Trimming removed 6 bases at V and 6 bases at J, with 15 bases between. CDR1 and CDR2 from the germline V gene are MNHNY and SVGAGI (reference sequence). This CDR3 region has 13 residues. The donors were part of the validation cohort, which consisted of more than 90 subjects and was separate from the first cohort of under 850 subjects. This entry belongs to a study of cytomegalovirus exposure and HLA in healthy donors. Assay used: immunoSEQ multiplex PCR; TCRdb lists only in-frame clones, some missing. Here the sample spans some 140,000 clones, 84% being singletons. General study results and limits: The investigators catalogued 164 TCR beta chains as cytomegalovirus-associated. High sensitivity and specificity were reportedly achieved when the classifier diagnosed cytomegalovirus status.

The sequenced sample was PBMCs. V gene TRBV6-6 combines with J gene TRBJ2-7; possible D gene TRBD1, 6 bases. The sequence came from a woman between 25 and 40 years old in good health and CMV-seronegative. CDR3 region: CASSDTGFGEQYF. DNA of the CDR3: TGTGCCAGCAGCGATACAGGGTTTGGCGAGCAGTACTTC.